A single T cell receptor (beta chain) is shown here with its context. The CDR3 covers 18 residues. CDR1 is LNHDA, CDR2 SQIVND, per germline (reference sequence). The ends lost 4 bases at V and 1 base at J; junction bases unmatched: 15. This specimen comes from a study of neoadjuvant anti-PD-1 for oral cavity cancer. As for the study in general: Patients without progression received a fourth nivolumab dose around day 43, then surgical resection on days 50-56.

Sequencing used immunoSEQ multiplex PCR; TCRdb keeps in-frame clones, though not all of them. The table records about 14,000 clones, more than 65% of them present only once. PBMCs were not maintained or expanded in culture before analysis. The chain joins TRBV19 to TRBJ2-7; TRBD2 matches at 8 bases. Sequencing used PBMCs, obtained before nivolumab (anti-PD-1) treatment. The clonotype originates from a person aged 40 to 85 with oral cavity squamous cell carcinoma. The chain's CDR3 is CASSRFGAGDVTSYEQYF. DNA of the CDR3: TGTGCCAGTAGTAGATTCGGAGCGGGGGACGTTACTTCCTACGAGCAGTACTTC. Combining the CDR3 with reference TRBV19 and TRBJ2-7 gives the whole variable domain DGGITQSPKYLFRKEGQNVTLSCEQNLNHDAMYWYRQDPGQGLRLIYYSQIVNDFQKGDIAEGYSVSREKKESFPLTVTSAQKNPTAFYLCASSRFGAGDVTSYEQYFGPGTRLTVT.